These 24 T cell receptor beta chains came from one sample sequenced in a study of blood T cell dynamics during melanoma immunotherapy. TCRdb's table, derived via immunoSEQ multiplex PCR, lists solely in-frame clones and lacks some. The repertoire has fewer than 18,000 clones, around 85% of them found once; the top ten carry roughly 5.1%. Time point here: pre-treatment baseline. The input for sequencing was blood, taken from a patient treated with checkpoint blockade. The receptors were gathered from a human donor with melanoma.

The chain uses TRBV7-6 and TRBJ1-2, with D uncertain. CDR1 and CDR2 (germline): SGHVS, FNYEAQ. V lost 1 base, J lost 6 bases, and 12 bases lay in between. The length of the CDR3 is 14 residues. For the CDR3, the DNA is TGTGCCAGCAGCTTAGACCAGACGGATAATGGCTACACCTTC. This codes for CASSLDQTDNGYTF.

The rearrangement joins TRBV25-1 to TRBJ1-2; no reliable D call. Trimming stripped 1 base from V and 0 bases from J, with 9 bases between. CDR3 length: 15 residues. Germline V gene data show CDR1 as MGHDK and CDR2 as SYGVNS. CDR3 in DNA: TGTGCCAGCAGTGAATCGAGGGCCGCTAACTATGGCTACACCTTC. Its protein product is CASSESRAANYGYTF.

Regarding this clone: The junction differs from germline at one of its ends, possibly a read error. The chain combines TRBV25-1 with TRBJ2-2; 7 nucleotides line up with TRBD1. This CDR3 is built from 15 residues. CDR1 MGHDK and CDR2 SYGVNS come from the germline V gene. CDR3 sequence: CASSPRTGEHRGAVF. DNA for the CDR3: TGTGCCAGCAGTCCAAGGACAGGCGAACACCGGGGAGCTGTTTTT.

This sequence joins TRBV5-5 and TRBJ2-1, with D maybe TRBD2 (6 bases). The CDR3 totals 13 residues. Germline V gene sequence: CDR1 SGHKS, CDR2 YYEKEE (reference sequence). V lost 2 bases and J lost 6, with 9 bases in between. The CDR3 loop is CASSLRLVNEQFF. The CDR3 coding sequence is TGTGCCAGCAGCTTAAGACTAGTCAATGAGCAGTTCTTC.

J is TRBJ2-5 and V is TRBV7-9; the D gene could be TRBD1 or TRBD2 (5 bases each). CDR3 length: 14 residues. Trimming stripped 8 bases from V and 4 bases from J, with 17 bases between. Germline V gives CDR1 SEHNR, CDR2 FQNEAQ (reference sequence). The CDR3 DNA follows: TGTGCCAGCTCTTCCGTCGCAGGGAGAGAGACCCAGTACTTC. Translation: CASSSVAGRETQYF.

DNA for the CDR3: TGTGCCTGGGGACGACAGGGGGCGTTGGAGACCCAGTACTTC. Translated: CAWGRQGALETQYF. The chain recombines TRBV30 with TRBJ2-5; 10 bases agree with TRBD1. Germline assignment: CDR1 GTSNPN and CDR2 SVGIG (reference sequence). The CDR3 has 14 residues. V gave up 5 bases and J gave up 5 bases; unmatched junction bases: 8. Full variable domain (rest looked up from reference TRBV30 and TRBJ2-5): SQTIHQWPATLVQPVGSPLSLECTVEGTSNPNLYWYRQAAGRGLQLLFYSVGIGQISSEVPQNLSASRPQDRQFILSSKKLLLSDSGFYLCAWGRQGALETQYFGPGTRLLVL.

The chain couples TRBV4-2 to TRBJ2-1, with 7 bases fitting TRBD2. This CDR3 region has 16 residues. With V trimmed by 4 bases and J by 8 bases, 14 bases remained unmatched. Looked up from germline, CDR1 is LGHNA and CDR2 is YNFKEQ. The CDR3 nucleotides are TGTGCCAGCAGCCCCTTGCGGGGGATCTCTGGCGATGAGCAGTTCTTC. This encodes CASSPLRGISGDEQFF.

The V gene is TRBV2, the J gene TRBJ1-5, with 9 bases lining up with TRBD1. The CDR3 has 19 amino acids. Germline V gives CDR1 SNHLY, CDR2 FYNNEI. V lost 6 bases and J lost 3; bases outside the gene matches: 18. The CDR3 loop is CASSPSFRQGGSYNQPQHF. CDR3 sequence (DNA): TGTGCCAGCAGCCCCTCTTTTCGACAGGGGGGATCTTACAATCAGCCCCAGCATTTT. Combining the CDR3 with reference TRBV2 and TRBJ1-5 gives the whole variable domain EPEVTQTPSHQVTQMGQEVILRCVPISNHLYFYWYRQILGQKVEFLVSFYNNEISEKSEIFDDQFSVERPDGSNFTLKIRSTKLEDSAMYFCASSPSFRQGGSYNQPQHFGDGTRLSIL.

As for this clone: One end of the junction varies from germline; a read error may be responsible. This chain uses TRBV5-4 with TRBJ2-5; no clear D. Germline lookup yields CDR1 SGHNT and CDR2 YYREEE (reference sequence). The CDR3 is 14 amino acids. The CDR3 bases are TGTGCCAGCAGCTTGGGCCAAGGATTTGGTAACAGTCACTTC. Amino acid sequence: CASSLGQGFGNSHF.

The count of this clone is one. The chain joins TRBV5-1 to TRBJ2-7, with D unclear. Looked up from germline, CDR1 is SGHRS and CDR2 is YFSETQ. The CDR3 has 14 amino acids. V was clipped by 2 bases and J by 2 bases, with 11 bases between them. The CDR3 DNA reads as TGCGCCAGCAGCTTAGTGTCGGAGCCCTACGAGCAGTACTTC. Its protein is CASSLVSEPYEQYF.

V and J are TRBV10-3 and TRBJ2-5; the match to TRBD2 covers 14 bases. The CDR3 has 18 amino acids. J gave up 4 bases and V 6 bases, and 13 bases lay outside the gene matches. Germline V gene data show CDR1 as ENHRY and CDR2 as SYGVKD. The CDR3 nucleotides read TGTGCCATCAGGGACTCGGGACTAGCGGGGGCCTTGGGAGAGACCCAGTACTTC. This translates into CAIRDSGLAGALGETQYF.

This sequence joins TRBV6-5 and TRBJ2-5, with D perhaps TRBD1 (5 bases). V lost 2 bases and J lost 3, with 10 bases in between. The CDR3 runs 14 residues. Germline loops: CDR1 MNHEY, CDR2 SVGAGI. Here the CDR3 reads CASSYLAGKETQYF. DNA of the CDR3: TGTGCCAGCAGTTACCTGGCAGGGAAAGAGACCCAGTACTTC.

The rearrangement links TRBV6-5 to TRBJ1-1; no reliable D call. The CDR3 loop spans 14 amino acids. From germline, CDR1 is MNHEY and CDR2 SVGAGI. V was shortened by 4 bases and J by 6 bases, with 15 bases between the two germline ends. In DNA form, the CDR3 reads TGTGCCAGCAGTTCTAACATCGCTCTCGCTGAAGCTTTCTTT. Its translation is CASSSNIALAEAFF.

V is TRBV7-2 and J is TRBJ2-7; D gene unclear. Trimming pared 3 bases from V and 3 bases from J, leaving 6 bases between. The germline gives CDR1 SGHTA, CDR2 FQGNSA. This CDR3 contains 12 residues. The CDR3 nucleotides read TGTGCCAGCAGCTTTGTGGGCTACGAGCAGTACTTC. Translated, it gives CASSFVGYEQYF.

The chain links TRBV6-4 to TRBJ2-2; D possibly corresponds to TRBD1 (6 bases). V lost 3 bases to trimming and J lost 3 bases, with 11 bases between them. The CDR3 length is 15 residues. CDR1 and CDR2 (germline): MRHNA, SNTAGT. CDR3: CASSERDTYTGELFF. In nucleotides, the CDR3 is TGTGCCAGCAGTGAACGGGACACTTACACCGGGGAGCTGTTTTTT.

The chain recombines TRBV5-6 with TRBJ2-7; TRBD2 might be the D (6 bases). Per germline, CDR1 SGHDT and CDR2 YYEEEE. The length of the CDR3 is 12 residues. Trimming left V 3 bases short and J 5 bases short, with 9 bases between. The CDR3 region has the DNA TGTGCCAGCAGCTCGGGAGATGACGAGCAGTACTTC. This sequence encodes CASSSGDDEQYF.

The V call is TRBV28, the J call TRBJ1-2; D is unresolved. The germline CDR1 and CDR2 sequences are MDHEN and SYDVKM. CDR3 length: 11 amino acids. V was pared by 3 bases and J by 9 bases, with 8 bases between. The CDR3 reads CASSLFPSYTF. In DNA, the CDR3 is TGTGCCAGCAGTTTGTTCCCCAGCTACACCTTC.

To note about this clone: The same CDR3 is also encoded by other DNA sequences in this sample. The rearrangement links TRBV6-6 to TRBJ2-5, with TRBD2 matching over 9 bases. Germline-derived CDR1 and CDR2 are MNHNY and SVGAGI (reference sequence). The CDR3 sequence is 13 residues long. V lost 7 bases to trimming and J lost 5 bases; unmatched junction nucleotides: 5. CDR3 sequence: CASILAGRETQYF. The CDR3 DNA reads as TGTGCCAGCATTCTAGCGGGGAGGGAGACCCAGTACTTC.

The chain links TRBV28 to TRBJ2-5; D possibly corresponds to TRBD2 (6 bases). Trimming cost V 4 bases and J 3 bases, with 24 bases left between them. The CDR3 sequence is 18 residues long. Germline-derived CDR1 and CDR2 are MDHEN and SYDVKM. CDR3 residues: CASSSPGTSGGIEETQYF. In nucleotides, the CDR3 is TGTGCCAGCAGTTCCCCAGGGACTTCCGGCGGGATAGAAGAGACCCAGTACTTC.

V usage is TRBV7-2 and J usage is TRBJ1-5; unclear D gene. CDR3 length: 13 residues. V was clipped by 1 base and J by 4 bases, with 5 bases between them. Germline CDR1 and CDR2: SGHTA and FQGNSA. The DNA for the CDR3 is TGTGCCAGCAGCTTAGTTGGGAATCAGCCCCAGCATTTT. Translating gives CASSLVGNQPQHF.

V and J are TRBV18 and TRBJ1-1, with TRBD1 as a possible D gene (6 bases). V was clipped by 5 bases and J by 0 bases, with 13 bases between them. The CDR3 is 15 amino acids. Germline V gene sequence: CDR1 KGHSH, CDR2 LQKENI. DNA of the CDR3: TGTGCCAGCTCAGGCGGACAGCTATTGAACACTGAAGCTTTCTTT. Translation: CASSGGQLLNTEAFF.

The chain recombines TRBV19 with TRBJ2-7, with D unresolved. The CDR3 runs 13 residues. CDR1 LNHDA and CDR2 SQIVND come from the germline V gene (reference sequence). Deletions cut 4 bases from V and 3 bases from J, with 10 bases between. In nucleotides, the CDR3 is TGTGCCAGTAGTAGGCAGTATAACTACGAGCAGTACTTC. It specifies CASSRQYNYEQYF.

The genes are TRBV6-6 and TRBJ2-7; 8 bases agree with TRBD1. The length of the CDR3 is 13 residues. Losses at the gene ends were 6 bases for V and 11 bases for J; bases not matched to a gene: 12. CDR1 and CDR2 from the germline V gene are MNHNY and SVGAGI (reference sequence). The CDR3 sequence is CASSPSGQGGEYF. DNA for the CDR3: TGTGCCAGCAGCCCCTCAGGACAGGGTGGGGAGTACTTC.

The DNA of the CDR3 is TGTGCCAGCAGTGATGACCAGATATATGGCTACACCTTC. This gives the protein CASSDDQIYGYTF. The chain links TRBV2 to TRBJ1-2; D remains ambiguous. The CDR3 consists of 13 residues. Germline V gene lookup returns CDR1 SNHLY and CDR2 FYNNEI. Trimming cost V 3 bases and J 5 bases, with 10 bases left between them. Filled out from reference TRBV2 and TRBJ1-2, the complete variable domain reads EPEVTQTPSHQVTQMGQEVILRCVPISNHLYFYWYRQILGQKVEFLVSFYNNEISEKSEIFDDQFSVERPDGSNFTLKIRSTKLEDSAMYFCASSDDQIYGYTFGSGTRLTVV.